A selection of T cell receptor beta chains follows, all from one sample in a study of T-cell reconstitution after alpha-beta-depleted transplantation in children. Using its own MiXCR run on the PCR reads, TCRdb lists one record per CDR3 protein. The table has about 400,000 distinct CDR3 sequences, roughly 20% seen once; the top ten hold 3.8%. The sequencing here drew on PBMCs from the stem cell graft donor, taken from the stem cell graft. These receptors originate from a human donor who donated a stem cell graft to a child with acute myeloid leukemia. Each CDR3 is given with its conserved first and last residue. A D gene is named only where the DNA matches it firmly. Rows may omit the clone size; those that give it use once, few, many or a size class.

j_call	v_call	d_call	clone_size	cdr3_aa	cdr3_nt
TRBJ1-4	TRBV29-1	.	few	CSVPRSTGPSQGLFF	TGCAGCGTGCCCCGGTCGACAGGACCTTCGCAAGGTCTGTTTTTT
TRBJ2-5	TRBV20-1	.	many	CSATLAETQYF	TGCAGTGCAACTCTAGCGGAGACCCAGTACTTC
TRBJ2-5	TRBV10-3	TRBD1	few	CAIRGNDRAQETQYF	TGTGCCATCAGGGGGAACGACAGGGCCCAAGAGACCCAGTACTTC
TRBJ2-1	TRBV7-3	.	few	CASSSLGNEQFF	TGTGCCAGCAGCTCTCTAGGCAATGAGCAGTTCTTC
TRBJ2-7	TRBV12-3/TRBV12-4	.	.	CASSFLGADYEQYF	TGTGCCAGCAGTTTCTTAGGGGCAGACTACGAGCAGTACTTC
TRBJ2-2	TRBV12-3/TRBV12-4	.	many	CASSLRNTGELFF	TGTGCCAGCAGCCTGAGGAACACCGGGGAGCTGTTTTTT
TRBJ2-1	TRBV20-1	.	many	CSARRGISEQFF	TGCAGTGCTAGGAGGGGGATAAGTGAGCAGTTCTTC
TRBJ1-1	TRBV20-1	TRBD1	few	CSARTGGTTEAFF	TGCAGTGCTCGTACAGGGGGAACGACTGAAGCTTTCTTT
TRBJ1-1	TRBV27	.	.	CASSPRGREGTEAFF	TGTGCCAGCAGTCCCCGGGGCAGGGAGGGCACTGAAGCTTTCTTT
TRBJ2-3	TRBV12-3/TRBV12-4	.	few	CASSLETGFDTQYF	TGTGCCAGCAGTCTAGAGACCGGCTTCGATACGCAGTATTTT
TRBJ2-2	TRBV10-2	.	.	CASSESGFTGELFF	TGCGCCAGCAGTGAGTCGGGGTTTACCGGGGAGCTGTTTTTT